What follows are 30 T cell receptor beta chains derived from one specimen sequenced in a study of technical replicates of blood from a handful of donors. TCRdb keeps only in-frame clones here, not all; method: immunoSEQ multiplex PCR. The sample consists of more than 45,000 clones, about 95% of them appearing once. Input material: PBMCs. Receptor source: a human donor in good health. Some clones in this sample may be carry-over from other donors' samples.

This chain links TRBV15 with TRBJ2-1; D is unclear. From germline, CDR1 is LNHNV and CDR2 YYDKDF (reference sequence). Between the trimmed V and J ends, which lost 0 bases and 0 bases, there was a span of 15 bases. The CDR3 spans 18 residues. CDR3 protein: CATSRDWVAPSSYNEQFF. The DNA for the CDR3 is TGTGCCACCAGCAGAGATTGGGTAGCCCCAAGCTCCTACAATGAGCAGTTCTTC. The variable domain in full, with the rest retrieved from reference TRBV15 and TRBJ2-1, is DAMVIQNPRYQVTQFGKPVTLSCSQTLNHNVMYWYQQKSSQAPKLLFHYYDKDFNNEADTPDNFQSRRPNTSFCFLDIRSPGLGDTAMYLCATSRDWVAPSSYNEQFFGPGTRLTVL.

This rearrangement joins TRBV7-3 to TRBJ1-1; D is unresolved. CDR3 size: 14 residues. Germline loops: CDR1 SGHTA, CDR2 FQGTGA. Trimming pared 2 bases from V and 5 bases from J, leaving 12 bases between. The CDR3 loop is CASSLRPSGTEAFF. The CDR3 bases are TGTGCCAGCAGCTTACGACCGAGCGGAACTGAAGCTTTCTTT.

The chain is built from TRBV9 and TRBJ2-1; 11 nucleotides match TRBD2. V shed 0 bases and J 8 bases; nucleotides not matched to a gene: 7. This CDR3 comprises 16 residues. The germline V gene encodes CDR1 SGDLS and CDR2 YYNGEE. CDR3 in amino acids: CASSVVGQTSGDEQFF. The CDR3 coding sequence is TGTGCCAGCAGCGTAGTCGGACAGACTAGCGGGGATGAGCAGTTCTTC.

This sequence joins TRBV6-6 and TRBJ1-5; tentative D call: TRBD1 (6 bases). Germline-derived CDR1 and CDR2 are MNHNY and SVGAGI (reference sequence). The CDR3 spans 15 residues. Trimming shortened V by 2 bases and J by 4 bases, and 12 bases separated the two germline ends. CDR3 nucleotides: TGTGCCAGCAGTTACCCACAGGGTGGTAATCAGCCCCAGCATTTT. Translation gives CASSYPQGGNQPQHF.

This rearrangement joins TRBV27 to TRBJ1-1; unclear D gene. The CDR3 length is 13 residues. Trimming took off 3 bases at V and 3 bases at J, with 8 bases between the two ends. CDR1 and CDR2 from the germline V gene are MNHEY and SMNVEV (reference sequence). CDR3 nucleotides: TGTGCCAGCAGTTTCAACAGCTACACTGAAGCTTTCTTT. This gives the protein CASSFNSYTEAFF.

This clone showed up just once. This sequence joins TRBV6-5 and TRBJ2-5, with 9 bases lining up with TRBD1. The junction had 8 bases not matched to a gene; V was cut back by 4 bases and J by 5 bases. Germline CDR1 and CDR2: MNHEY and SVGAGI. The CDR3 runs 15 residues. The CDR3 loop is CASSLRTGVLETQYF. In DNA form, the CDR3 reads TGTGCCAGCAGTTTACGGACAGGGGTGTTGGAGACCCAGTACTTC.

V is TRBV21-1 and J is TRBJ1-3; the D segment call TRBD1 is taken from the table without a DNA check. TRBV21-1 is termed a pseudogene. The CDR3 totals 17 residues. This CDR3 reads CASAGDRQGSSGNTIYF. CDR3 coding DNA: TGTGCCAGCGCAGGGGACAGACAGGGAAGCTCTGGAAACACCATATATTTT.

CDR3 residues: CASSLVAGGLQETQYF. The CDR3 nucleotides are TGTGCCAGCAGCTTAGTAGCGGGGGGGCTTCAAGAGACCCAGTACTTC. J is TRBJ2-5 and V is TRBV7-8; 11 nucleotides match TRBD2. The CDR3 is made up of 16 amino acids. Germline CDR1 is SGHVS and CDR2 is FQNEAQ. The V segment lost 1 base and the J segment 2 bases; nucleotides outside the gene matches: 3.

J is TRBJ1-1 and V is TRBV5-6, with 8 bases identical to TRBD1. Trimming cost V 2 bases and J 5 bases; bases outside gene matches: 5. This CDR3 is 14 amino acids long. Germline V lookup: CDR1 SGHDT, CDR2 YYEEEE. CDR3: CASSLRQGWTEAFF. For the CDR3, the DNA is TGTGCCAGCAGCTTACGACAGGGGTGGACTGAAGCTTTCTTT.

The CDR3 bases are TGTGCCAGCAGCTTAACCGGGGATGAGCAGTTCTTC. Residues: CASSLTGDEQFF. The chain has TRBV7-9 and TRBJ2-1; possible D gene TRBD2, 5 bases. CDR1 SEHNR and CDR2 FQNEAQ come from the germline V gene (reference sequence). Trimming removed 2 bases at V and 8 bases at J, with 7 bases between. The CDR3 has 12 residues. The variable domain in full, completed from reference TRBV7-9 and TRBJ2-1, reads DTGVSQNPRHKITKRGQNVTFRCDPISEHNRLYWYRQTLGQGPEFLTYFQNEAQLEKSRLLSDRFSAERPKGSFSTLEIQRTEQGDSAMYLCASSLTGDEQFFGPGTRLTVL.

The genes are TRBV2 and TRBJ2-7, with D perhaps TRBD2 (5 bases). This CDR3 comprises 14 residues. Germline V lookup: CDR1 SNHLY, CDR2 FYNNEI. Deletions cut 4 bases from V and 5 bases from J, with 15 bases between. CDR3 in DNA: TGTGCCAGCAGTGGTTTGCTTACGGGGAACGAGCAGTACTTC. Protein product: CASSGLLTGNEQYF.

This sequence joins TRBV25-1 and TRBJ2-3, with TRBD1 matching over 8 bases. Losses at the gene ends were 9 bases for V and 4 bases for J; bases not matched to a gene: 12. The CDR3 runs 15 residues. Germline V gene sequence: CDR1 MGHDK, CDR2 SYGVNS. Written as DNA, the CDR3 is TGTGCCAGTTCTCGACAGGGGCGCGGATCAGATACGCAGTATTTT. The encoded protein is CASSRQGRGSDTQYF.

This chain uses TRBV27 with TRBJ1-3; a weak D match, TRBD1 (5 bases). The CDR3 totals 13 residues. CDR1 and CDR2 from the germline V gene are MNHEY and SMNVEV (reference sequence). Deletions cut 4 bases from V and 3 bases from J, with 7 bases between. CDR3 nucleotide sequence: TGTGCCAGCAGTTCGACAGTTGGAAACACCATATATTTT. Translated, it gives CASSSTVGNTIYF.

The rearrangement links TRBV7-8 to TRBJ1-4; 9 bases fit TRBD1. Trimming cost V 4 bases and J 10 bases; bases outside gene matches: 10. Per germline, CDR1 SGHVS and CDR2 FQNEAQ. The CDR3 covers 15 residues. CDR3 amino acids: CASSWGDRDMGKLFF. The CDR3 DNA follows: TGTGCCAGCAGCTGGGGGGACAGGGACATGGGAAAACTGTTTTTT.

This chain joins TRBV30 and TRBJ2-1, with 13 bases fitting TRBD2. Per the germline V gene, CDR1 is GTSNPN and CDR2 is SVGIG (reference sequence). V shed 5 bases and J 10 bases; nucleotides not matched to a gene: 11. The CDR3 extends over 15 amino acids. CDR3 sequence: CAWGGTSGTWGEQFF. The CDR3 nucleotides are TGTGCCTGGGGAGGGACTAGCGGGACGTGGGGCGAGCAGTTCTTC.

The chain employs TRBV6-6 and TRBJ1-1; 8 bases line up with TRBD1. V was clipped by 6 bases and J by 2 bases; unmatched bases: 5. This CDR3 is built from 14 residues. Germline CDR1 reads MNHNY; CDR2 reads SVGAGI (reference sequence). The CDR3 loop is CASSPGQGNTEAFF. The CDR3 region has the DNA TGTGCCAGCAGCCCAGGACAGGGAAACACTGAAGCTTTCTTT.

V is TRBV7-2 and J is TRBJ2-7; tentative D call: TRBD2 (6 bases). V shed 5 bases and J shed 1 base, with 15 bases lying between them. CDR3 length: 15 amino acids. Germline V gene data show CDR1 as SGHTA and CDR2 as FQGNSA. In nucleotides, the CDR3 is TGTGCCAGCAGCCACCCGGGACTTTCTTCCTACGAGCAGTACTTC. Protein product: CASSHPGLSSYEQYF.

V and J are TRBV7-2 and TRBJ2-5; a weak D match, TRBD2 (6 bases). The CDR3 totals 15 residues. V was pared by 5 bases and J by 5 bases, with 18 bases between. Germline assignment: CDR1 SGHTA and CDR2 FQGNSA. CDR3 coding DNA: TGTGCCAGCAGCGGAACTGGGGGGTGGATGGAGACCCAGTACTTC. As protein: CASSGTGGWMETQYF.

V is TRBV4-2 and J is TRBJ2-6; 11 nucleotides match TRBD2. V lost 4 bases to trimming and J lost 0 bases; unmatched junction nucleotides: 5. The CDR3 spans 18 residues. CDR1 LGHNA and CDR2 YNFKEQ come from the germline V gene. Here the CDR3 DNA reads TGTGCCAGCAGCCTAGTAGCGGGAGGGAACTCTGGGGCCAACGTCCTGACTTTC. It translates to CASSLVAGGNSGANVLTF.

CDR3 nucleotide sequence: TGCGCCAGCAGTTTCACAGGGGCCGAGTACAATGAGCAGTTCTTC. Translation gives CASSFTGAEYNEQFF. The V call is TRBV5-1, the J call TRBJ2-1; the match to TRBD1 covers 7 bases. This CDR3 comprises 15 residues. V dropped 5 bases and J dropped 4; count of bases not matched to a gene: 9. CDR1 and CDR2 (germline): SGHRS, YFSETQ.

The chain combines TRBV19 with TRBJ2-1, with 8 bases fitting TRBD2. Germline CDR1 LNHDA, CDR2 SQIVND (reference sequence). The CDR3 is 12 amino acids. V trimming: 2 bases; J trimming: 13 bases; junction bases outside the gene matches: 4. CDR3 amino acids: CASSISGGSQFF. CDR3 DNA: TGTGCCAGTAGTATAAGCGGGGGCTCCCAGTTCTTC. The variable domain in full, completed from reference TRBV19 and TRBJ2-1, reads DGGITQSPKYLFRKEGQNVTLSCEQNLNHDAMYWYRQDPGQGLRLIYYSQIVNDFQKGDIAEGYSVSREKKESFPLTVTSAQKNPTAFYLCASSISGGSQFFGPGTRLTVL.

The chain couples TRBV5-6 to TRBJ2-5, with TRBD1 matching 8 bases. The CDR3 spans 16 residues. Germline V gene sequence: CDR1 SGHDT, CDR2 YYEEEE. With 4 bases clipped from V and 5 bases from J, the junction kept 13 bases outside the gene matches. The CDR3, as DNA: TGTGCCAGCAGCCGGACAGGGACAGGATTATGGGAGACCCAGTACTTC. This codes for CASSRTGTGLWETQYF.

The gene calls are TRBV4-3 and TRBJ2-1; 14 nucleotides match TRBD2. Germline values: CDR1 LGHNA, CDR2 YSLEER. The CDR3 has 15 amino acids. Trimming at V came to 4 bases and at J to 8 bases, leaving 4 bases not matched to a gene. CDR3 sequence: CASSRGTSGSDEQFF. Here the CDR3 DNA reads TGCGCCAGCAGCCGGGGGACTAGCGGGAGCGATGAGCAGTTCTTC.

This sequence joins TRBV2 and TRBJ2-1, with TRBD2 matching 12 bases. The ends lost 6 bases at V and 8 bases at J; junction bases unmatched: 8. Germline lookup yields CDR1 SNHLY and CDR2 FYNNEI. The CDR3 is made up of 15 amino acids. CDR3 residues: CASRELAGGWDEQFF. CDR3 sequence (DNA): TGTGCCAGCAGGGAACTAGCGGGGGGATGGGATGAGCAGTTCTTC.

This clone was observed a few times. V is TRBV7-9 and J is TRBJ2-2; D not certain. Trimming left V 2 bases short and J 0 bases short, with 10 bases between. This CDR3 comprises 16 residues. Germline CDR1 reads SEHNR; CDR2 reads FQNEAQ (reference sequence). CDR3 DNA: TGTGCCAGCAGCTTATTTTCCCTTACGAACACCGGGGAGCTGTTTTTT. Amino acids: CASSLFSLTNTGELFF. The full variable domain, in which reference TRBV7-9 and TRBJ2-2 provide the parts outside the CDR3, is DTGVSQNPRHKITKRGQNVTFRCDPISEHNRLYWYRQTLGQGPEFLTYFQNEAQLEKSRLLSDRFSAERPKGSFSTLEIQRTEQGDSAMYLCASSLFSLTNTGELFFGEGSRLTVL.

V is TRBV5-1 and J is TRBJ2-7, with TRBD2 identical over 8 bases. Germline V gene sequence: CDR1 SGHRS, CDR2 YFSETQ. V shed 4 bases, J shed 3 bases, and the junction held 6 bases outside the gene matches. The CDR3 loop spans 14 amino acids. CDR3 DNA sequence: TGCGCCAGCAGCGGTGGTAGCGGGATCTACGAGCAGTACTTC. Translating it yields CASSGGSGIYEQYF.

CDR3 nucleotide sequence: TGTGCCAGCAGTTTATCCACCGTGGGTGGGGCCGGGGGCACTGAAGCTTTCTTT. It translates to CASSLSTVGGAGGTEAFF. This chain uses TRBV27 with TRBJ1-1; TRBD1 might be the D (5 bases). Trimming pared 0 bases from V and 4 bases from J, leaving 21 bases between. Per germline, CDR1 MNHEY and CDR2 SMNVEV (reference sequence). The CDR3 spans 18 residues.

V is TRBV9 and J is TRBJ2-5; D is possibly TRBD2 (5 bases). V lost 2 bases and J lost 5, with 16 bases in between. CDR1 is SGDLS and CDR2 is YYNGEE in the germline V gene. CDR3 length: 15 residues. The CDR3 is CASSVNGEKRETQYF. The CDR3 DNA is TGTGCCAGCAGCGTTAACGGGGAGAAGCGGGAGACCCAGTACTTC.

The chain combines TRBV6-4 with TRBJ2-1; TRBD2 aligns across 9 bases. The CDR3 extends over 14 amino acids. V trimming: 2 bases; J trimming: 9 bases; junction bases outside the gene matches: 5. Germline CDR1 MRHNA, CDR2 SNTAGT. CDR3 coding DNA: TGTGCCAGCAGTGACGGCGGGGGGGCTGGTGAGCAGTTCTTC. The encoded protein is CASSDGGGAGEQFF.

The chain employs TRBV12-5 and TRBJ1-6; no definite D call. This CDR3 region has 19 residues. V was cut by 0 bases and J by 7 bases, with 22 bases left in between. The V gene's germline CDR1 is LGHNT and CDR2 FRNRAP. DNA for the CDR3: TGTGCTAGTGGTTTGGTTGAGGGCTTTGAATCTTCGTTGAATTCACCCCTCCACTTT. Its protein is CASGLVEGFESSLNSPLHF.